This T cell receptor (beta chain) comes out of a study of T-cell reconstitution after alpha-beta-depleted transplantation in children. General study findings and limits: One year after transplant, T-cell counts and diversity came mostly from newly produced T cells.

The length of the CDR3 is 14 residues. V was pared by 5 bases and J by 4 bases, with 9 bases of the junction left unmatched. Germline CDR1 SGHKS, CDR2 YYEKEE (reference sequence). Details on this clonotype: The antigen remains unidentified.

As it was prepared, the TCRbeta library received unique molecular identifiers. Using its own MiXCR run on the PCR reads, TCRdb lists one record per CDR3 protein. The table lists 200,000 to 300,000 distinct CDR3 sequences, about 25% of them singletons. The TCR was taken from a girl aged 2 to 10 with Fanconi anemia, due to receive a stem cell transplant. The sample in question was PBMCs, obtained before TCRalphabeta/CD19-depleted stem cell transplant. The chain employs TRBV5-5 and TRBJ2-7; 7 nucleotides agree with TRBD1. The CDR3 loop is CASSSGRGRYEQYF. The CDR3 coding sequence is TGTGCCAGCAGTTCGGGCAGGGGGAGATACGAGCAGTACTTC.